One T cell receptor (beta chain) is described in this entry. The repertoire was sequenced with immunoSEQ multiplex PCR; TCRdb's copy has only in-frame clones and lacks some. There are about 210,000 clones in the sample; around 82% occur only once, and around 4.5% lies in the top ten. Participant age was roughly 18 to 95 years, and participants resided in 24 US areas. Grouping used clinical history reported by participants in a survey and questionnaire. V lost 1 base and J 6 bases, leaving 6 bases between the germline ends. In germline, CDR1 is SGHAT, CDR2 FQNNGV. The CDR3 has 13 amino acids. The entry originates in a study of blood T cell repertoires in COVID-19. At the level of the study: Sites in the United States, Italy and Spain provided acute and convalescent COVID-19 samples. Sample material is recorded as cDNA or gDNA derived from T cells, B-cell-depleted T cells, or PBMCs.

This chain links TRBV11-2 with TRBJ2-2, with a tentative D call TRBD2 (6 bases). The TCR originated in a young man with acute COVID-19. The sample was PBMCs or T cells enriched from blood (not recorded which). CDR3 protein: CASSLGEAGELFF. As DNA, the CDR3 is TGTGCCAGCAGCTTAGGGGAGGCCGGGGAGCTGTTTTTT.